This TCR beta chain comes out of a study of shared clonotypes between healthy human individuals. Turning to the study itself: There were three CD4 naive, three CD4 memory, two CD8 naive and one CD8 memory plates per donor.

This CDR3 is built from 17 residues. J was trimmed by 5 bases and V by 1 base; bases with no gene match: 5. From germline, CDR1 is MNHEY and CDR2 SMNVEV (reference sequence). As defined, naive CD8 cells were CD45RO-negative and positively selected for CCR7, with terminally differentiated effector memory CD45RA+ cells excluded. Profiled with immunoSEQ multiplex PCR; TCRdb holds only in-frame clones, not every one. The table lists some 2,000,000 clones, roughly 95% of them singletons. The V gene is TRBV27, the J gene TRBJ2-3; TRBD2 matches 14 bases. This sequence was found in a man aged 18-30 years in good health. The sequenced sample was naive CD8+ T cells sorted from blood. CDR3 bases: TGTGCCAGCAGTTTATTGACTAGCGGGGGGGCCGTAGATACGCAGTATTTT. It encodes CASSLLTSGGAVDTQYF.